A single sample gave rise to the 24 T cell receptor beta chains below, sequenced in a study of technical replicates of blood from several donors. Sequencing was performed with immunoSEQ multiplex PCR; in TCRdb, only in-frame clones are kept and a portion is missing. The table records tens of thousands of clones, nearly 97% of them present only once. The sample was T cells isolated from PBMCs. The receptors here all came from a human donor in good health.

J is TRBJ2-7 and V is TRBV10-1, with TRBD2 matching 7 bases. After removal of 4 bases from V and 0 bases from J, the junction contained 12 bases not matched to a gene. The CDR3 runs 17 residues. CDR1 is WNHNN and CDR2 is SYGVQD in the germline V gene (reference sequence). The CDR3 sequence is CASSAKTGTTISYEQYF. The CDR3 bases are TGCGCCAGCAGTGCGAAGACCGGGACTACAATCTCCTACGAGCAGTACTTC.

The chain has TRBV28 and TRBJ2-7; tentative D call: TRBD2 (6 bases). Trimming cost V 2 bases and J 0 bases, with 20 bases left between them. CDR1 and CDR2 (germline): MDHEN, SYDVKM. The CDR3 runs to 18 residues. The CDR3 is CASSLLLSRDGSSYEQYF. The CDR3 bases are TGTGCCAGCAGTTTACTTTTGAGCCGGGACGGGAGCTCCTACGAGCAGTACTTC.

The CDR3 reads CASRDTGTGSSYEQYF. The CDR3 nucleotides are TGTGCCAGTAGAGATACCGGGACAGGGAGCTCCTACGAGCAGTACTTC. The gene calls are TRBV19 and TRBJ2-7, with 9 nucleotides matching TRBD1. CDR1 and CDR2 from the germline V gene are LNHDA and SQIVND (reference sequence). J was trimmed by 0 bases and V by 6 bases; bases with no gene match: 9. The CDR3 is 16 amino acids.

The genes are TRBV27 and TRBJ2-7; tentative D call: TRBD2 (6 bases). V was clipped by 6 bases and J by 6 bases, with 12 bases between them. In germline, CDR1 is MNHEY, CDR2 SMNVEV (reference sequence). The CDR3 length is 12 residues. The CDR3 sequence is CASSSGGGEQYF. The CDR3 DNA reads TGTGCCAGCAGCTCCGGGGGTGGCGAGCAGTACTTC.

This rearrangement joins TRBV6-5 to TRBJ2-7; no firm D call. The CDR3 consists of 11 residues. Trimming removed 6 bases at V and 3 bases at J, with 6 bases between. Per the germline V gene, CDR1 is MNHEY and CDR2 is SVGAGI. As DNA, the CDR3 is TGTGCCAGCAGCAACTACTACGAGCAGTACTTC. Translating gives CASSNYYEQYF.

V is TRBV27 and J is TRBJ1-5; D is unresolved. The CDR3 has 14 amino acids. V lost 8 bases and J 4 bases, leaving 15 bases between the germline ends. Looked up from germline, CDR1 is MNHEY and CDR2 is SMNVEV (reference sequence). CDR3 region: CASQVRVGNQPQHF. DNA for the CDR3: TGTGCCAGCCAGGTGAGGGTTGGGAATCAGCCCCAGCATTTT.

The CDR3 loop reads CATASTDTQYF. Here the CDR3 DNA reads TGCGCCACCGCGAGCACAGATACGCAGTATTTT. The chain joins TRBV10-2 to TRBJ2-3, with D hard to call. Germline V gene sequence: CDR1 WSHSY, CDR2 SAAADI. This CDR3 is 11 amino acids long. V was cut by 10 bases and J by 0 bases, with 5 bases left in between.

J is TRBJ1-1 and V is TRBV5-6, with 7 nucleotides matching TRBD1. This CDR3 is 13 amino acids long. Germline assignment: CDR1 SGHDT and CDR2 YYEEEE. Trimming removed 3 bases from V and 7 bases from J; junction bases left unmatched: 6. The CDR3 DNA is TGTGCCAGCAGCTCCGACAGGGCAGTTGAAGCTTTCTTT. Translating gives CASSSDRAVEAFF.

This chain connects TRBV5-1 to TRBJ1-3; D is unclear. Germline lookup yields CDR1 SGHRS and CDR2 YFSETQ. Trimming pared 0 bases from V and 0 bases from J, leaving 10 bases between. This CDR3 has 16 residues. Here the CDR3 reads CASSLAEANSGNTIYF. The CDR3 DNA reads TGCGCCAGCAGCTTGGCCGAGGCAAACTCTGGAAACACCATATATTTT.

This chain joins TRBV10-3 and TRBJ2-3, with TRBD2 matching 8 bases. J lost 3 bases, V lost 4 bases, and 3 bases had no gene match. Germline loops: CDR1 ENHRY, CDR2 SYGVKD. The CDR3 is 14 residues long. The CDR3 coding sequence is TGTGCCATCAGTGCGGGGGGGCTGACAGATACGCAGTATTTT. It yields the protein CAISAGGLTDTQYF.

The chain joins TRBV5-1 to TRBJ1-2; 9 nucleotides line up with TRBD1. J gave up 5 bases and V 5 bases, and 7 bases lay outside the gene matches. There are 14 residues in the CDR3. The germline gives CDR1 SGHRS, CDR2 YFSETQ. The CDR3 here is CASSSDRGLYGYTF. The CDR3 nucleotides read TGCGCCAGCAGTTCGGACAGGGGCCTATATGGCTACACCTTC.

CDR3 nucleotide sequence: TGTGCCAGCAGCCCCATCCCCGAGGGCAATCAGCCCCAGCATTTT. The encoded protein is CASSPIPEGNQPQHF. The chain employs TRBV27 and TRBJ1-5; D is undetermined. In germline, CDR1 is MNHEY, CDR2 SMNVEV (reference sequence). The CDR3 contains 15 residues. Trimming pared 6 bases from V and 2 bases from J, leaving 14 bases between.

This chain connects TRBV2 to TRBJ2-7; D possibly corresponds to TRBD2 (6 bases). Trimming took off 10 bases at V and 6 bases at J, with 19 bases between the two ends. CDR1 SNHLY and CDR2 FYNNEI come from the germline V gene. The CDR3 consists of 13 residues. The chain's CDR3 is CAIPTSVGGEQYF. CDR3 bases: TGTGCCATCCCGACTAGTGTGGGTGGCGAGCAGTACTTC.

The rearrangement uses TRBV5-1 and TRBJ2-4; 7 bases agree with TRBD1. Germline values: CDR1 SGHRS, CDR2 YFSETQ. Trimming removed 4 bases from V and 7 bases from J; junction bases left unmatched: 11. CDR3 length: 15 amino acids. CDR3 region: CASSQGTDARNIQYF. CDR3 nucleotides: TGCGCCAGCAGCCAAGGGACAGACGCCAGGAACATTCAGTACTTC.

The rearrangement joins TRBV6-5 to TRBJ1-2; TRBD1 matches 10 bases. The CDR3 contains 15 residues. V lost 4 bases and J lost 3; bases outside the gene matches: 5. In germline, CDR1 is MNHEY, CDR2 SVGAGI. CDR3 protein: CASSFDRGRDYGYTF. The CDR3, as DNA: TGTGCCAGCAGTTTCGACAGGGGGCGCGACTATGGCTACACCTTC.

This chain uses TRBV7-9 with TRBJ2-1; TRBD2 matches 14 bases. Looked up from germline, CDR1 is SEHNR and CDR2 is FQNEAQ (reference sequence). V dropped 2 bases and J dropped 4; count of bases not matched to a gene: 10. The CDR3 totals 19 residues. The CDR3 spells CASSLQGLAGGRTYNEQFF. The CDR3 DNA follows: TGTGCCAGCAGCTTACAAGGACTAGCGGGAGGACGTACTTACAATGAGCAGTTCTTC.

The DNA for the CDR3 is TGTGCCTATTCGGACAGGGGGCTTGAAGCTTTCTTT. Its protein is CAYSDRGLEAFF. The rearrangement uses TRBV30 and TRBJ1-1; 11 nucleotides match TRBD1. CDR3 length equals 12 residues. J was trimmed by 7 bases and V by 7 bases; bases with no gene match: 5. Germline-derived CDR1 and CDR2 are GTSNPN and SVGIG (reference sequence).

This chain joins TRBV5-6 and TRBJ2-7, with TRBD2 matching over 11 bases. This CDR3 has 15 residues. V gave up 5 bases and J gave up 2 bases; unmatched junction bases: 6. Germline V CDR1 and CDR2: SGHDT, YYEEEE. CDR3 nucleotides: TGTGCCAGCAGGGGGGGGACTAGCGGTGCCTACGAGCAGTACTTC. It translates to CASRGGTSGAYEQYF.

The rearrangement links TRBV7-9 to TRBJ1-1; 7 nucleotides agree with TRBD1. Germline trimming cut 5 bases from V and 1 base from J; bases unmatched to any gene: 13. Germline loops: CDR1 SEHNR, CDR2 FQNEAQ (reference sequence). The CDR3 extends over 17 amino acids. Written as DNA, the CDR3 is TGTGCCAGCAGCGATGGGCGTCTTACAGGGGCGAACACTGAAGCTTTCTTT. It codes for CASSDGRLTGANTEAFF.

Written as DNA, the CDR3 is TGCGCCAGCCGTGGGGGGAGACTAGCGAGCTACGAGCAGTACTTC. Amino acids: CASRGGRLASYEQYF. The V call is TRBV5-1, the J call TRBJ2-7; 8 bases fit TRBD2. The germline CDR1 and CDR2 sequences are SGHRS and YFSETQ. CDR3 length: 15 residues. V was pared by 7 bases and J by 3 bases, with 12 bases of the junction left unmatched.

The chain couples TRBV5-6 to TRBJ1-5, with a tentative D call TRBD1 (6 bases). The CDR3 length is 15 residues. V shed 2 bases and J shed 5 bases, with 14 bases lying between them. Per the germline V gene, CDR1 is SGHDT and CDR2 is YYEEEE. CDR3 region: CASSLRGRGDQPQHF. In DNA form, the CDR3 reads TGTGCCAGCAGCTTACGGGGGCGGGGGGATCAGCCCCAGCATTTT.

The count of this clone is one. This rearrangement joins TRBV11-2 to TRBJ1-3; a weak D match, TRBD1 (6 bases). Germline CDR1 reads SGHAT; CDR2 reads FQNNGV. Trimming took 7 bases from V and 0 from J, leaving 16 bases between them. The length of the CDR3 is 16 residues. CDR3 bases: TGTGCCAGCACCACCTCAGGGGTGCTCTCTGGAAACACCATATATTTT. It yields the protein CASTTSGVLSGNTIYF.

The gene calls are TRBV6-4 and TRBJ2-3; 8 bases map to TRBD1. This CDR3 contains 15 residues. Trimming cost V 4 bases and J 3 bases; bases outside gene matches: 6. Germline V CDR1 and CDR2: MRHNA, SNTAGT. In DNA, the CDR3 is TGTGCCAGCAGTGCTGGAGGACAGGGAACAGATACGCAGTATTTT. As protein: CASSAGGQGTDTQYF.

The CDR3 nucleotides are TGTGCCAGCAGTTGGGACAGGGACGGTGAAAAACTGTTTTTT. Translating it yields CASSWDRDGEKLFF. This sequence joins TRBV7-2 and TRBJ1-4, with 9 bases aligning to TRBD1. Germline-derived CDR1 and CDR2 are SGHTA and FQGNSA. The CDR3 covers 14 residues. Trimming cost V 6 bases and J 7 bases; bases outside gene matches: 6.